These 26 T cell receptor beta chains were sequenced from one sample in a study of shared clonotypes between healthy human individuals. Repertoires were generated with immunoSEQ multiplex PCR, while TCRdb's copy carries only in-frame clones and drops some. Among hundreds of thousands of clones, about 74% were seen once, and the ten largest hold 1.5% to 2%. The sequenced material came from memory CD4+ T cells sorted from blood. Noted subset: CD45RA-negative fraction. Receptors were obtained from a woman in her twenties or thirties in good health.

This clone was picked up a small number of times. The chain is built from TRBV5-1 and TRBJ2-1; D is possibly TRBD2 (5 bases). CDR3 length: 15 residues. The ends were cut back, 0 bases at V and 9 bases at J, with 16 bases in the middle. Germline V gene sequence: CDR1 SGHRS, CDR2 YFSETQ. Written as DNA, the CDR3 is TGCGCCAGCAGCTTGGAGGCTAGCCAGCAACTTGAGCAGTTCTTC. It codes for CASSLEASQQLEQFF.

This clone was observed many times. The V gene is TRBV5-1, the J gene TRBJ1-2; D may be TRBD1 (6 bases). V shed 1 base and J shed 8 bases, with 15 bases lying between them. The CDR3 covers 14 residues. Germline-derived CDR1 and CDR2 are SGHRS and YFSETQ. DNA for the CDR3: TGCGCCAGCAGCTTGTCGTCATACAGGGTCGGCTACACCTTC. This sequence encodes CASSLSSYRVGYTF.

The chain has TRBV5-1 and TRBJ2-7; weak D call: TRBD2 (5 bases). Trimming left V 0 bases short and J 3 bases short, with 10 bases between. CDR3 length equals 14 residues. Germline CDR1 and CDR2: SGHRS and YFSETQ. DNA of the CDR3: TGCGCCAGCAGCTTGGCGGGGATGCTCTACGAGCAGTACTTC. Translated: CASSLAGMLYEQYF.

The chain recombines TRBV18 with TRBJ1-5; perhaps TRBD1 as D (6 bases). The germline gives CDR1 KGHSH, CDR2 LQKENI. The CDR3 is 15 amino acids. Trimming left V 1 base short and J 8 bases short, with 15 bases between. The CDR3 reads CASSPQTGQSEPQHF. CDR3 DNA sequence: TGTGCCAGCTCACCACAAACAGGGCAGTCGGAGCCCCAGCATTTT.

This chain joins TRBV4-1 and TRBJ2-2; 7 nucleotides match TRBD2. The V gene's germline CDR1 is MGHRA and CDR2 YSYEKL. This CDR3 is 15 amino acids long. V lost 1 base, J lost 8 bases, and 7 bases stayed unmatched. The CDR3 loop reads CASSQGWTSSGELFF. In DNA form, the CDR3 reads TGCGCCAGCAGCCAAGGATGGACTAGTTCTGGGGAGCTGTTTTTT.

The chain is built from TRBV27 and TRBJ1-2; 7 positions agree with TRBD1. The CDR3 is made up of 15 amino acids. Losses at the gene ends were 4 bases for V and 3 bases for J; bases not matched to a gene: 8. Germline lookup yields CDR1 MNHEY and CDR2 SMNVEV (reference sequence). The CDR3 DNA is TGTGCCAGCAGTTCGACAGGGCAACTACACTATGGCTACACCTTC. It specifies CASSSTGQLHYGYTF.

This clone was found many times. J is TRBJ1-1 and V is TRBV27; no clear D gene. Deletions cut 2 bases from V and 5 bases from J, with 9 bases between. Germline CDR1 reads MNHEY; CDR2 reads SMNVEV (reference sequence). The CDR3 spans 13 residues. The CDR3 nucleotides are TGTGCCAGCAGTTTAAGCCCCTTAACTGAAGCTTTCTTT. Amino acid sequence: CASSLSPLTEAFF.

This clone was counted a few times. The rearrangement joins TRBV2 to TRBJ1-5; D is ambiguous. CDR1 SNHLY and CDR2 FYNNEI come from the germline V gene. The V end lost 4 bases, the J end lost 7 bases, and 11 bases lay between the germline ends. The length of the CDR3 is 13 residues. DNA of the CDR3: TGTGCCAGCAGTGGTGGGTGGGGACAGCCCCAGCATTTT. It is translated as CASSGGWGQPQHF.

The CDR3 coding sequence is TGTGCCAGCAGTCCCACTCAGGGGAACACTGAAGCTTTCTTT. Translated, it gives CASSPTQGNTEAFF. This chain connects TRBV2 to TRBJ1-1, with D possibly TRBD1 on 5 matching bases. V shed 5 bases and J shed 1 base, with 11 bases lying between them. Germline CDR1 and CDR2: SNHLY and FYNNEI. The CDR3 consists of 14 residues. Drawing the rest from reference TRBV2 and TRBJ1-1, the complete variable domain is EPEVTQTPSHQVTQMGQEVILRCVPISNHLYFYWYRQILGQKVEFLVSFYNNEISEKSEIFDDQFSVERPDGSNFTLKIRSTKLEDSAMYFCASSPTQGNTEAFFGQGTRLTVV.

This clone was detected once. The CDR3 DNA reads as TGCGCCAGCAGCTTGGCGCTAGCGGGGGAGTACGAGCAGTACTTC. It yields the protein CASSLALAGEYEQYF. This sequence joins TRBV5-1 and TRBJ2-7, with 10 bases that match TRBD2. The ends lost 0 bases at V and 4 bases at J; junction bases unmatched: 4. The CDR3 totals 15 residues. From germline, CDR1 is SGHRS and CDR2 YFSETQ.

The rearrangement joins TRBV5-1 to TRBJ2-7; TRBD2 matches 10 bases. Trimming took 3 bases from V and 3 from J; bases not matched to a gene: 3. The CDR3 is made up of 14 amino acids. Germline V lookup: CDR1 SGHRS, CDR2 YFSETQ. The CDR3 is CASSSWTSGYEQYF. The CDR3 DNA sequence: TGCGCCAGCAGCTCCTGGACTAGCGGCTACGAGCAGTACTTC.

The chain uses TRBV21-1 and TRBJ2-7; TRBD1 was called by the table and not checked on the DNA. TRBV21-1 is tagged as a pseudogene. This CDR3 is built from 15 residues. CDR3 protein: CASTRSTSTRYEQYF. DNA of the CDR3: TGTGCCAGCACCCGATCAACCTCGACACGCTACGAGCAGTACTTC.

This clone was recorded a few times. This chain joins TRBV5-1 and TRBJ2-3; 7 bases map to TRBD1. The junction had 13 bases not matched to a gene; V was cut back by 3 bases and J by 3 bases. Germline assignment: CDR1 SGHRS and CDR2 YFSETQ. The length of the CDR3 is 17 residues. Here the CDR3 reads CASSSLRQGPGTDTQYF. As DNA, the CDR3 is TGCGCCAGCAGCTCCCTTCGACAGGGACCAGGGACAGATACGCAGTATTTT.

The V gene is TRBV7-9, the J gene TRBJ1-5, with D unresolved. Trimming took off 3 bases at V and 1 base at J, with 16 bases between the two ends. This CDR3 has 17 amino acids. Germline CDR1 reads SEHNR; CDR2 reads FQNEAQ (reference sequence). CDR3 region: CASSFSSGGGSNQPQHF. DNA for the CDR3: TGTGCCAGCAGCTTCTCATCGGGTGGCGGGAGCAATCAGCCCCAGCATTTT.

On this clone itself: A much bigger clone sits one base away, suggesting this may be a read error. The chain combines TRBV11-2 with TRBJ1-1; unclear D gene. Germline CDR1 reads SGHAT; CDR2 reads FQNNGV. Trimming removed 4 bases from V and 1 base from J, with 7 bases in between. The CDR3 runs 13 residues. The CDR3 loop is CASSSQRNTEAFF. CDR3 sequence (DNA): TGTGCCAGCAGCTCACAGCGGAACACTGAAGCTTTCTTT.

The chain combines TRBV6-1 with TRBJ1-5, with unresolved D. The V end lost 2 bases, the J end lost 0 bases, and 5 bases lay between the germline ends. CDR1 MNHNS and CDR2 SASEGT come from the germline V gene. The CDR3 extends over 14 amino acids. In DNA, the CDR3 is TGTGCCAGCAGTGAAACCGTTAGCAATCAGCCCCAGCATTTT. It is translated as CASSETVSNQPQHF.

The CDR3 region is CASSQSERDRGLGGEKLFF. DNA for the CDR3: TGTGCCAGCAGCCAATCAGAGAGGGACAGGGGGCTCGGTGGTGAAAAACTGTTTTTT. This chain links TRBV4-2 with TRBJ1-4, with 12 bases aligning to TRBD1. This CDR3 contains 19 residues. Germline CDR1 is LGHNA and CDR2 is YNFKEQ. Trimming cost V 2 bases and J 7 bases; bases outside gene matches: 14.

V usage is TRBV18 and J usage is TRBJ2-5; D gene unclear. Per the germline V gene, CDR1 is KGHSH and CDR2 is LQKENI. This CDR3 region has 13 residues. Between the trimmed V and J ends, which lost 0 bases and 4 bases, there was a span of 6 bases. The CDR3 nucleotides are TGTGCCAGCTCACCACCTACTCGAGAGACCCAGTACTTC. Translation: CASSPPTRETQYF.

The V gene is TRBV18, the J gene TRBJ2-5; the D gene is possibly TRBD1 (6 bases). This CDR3 comprises 17 residues. The germline V gene encodes CDR1 KGHSH and CDR2 LQKENI. Trimming removed 4 bases from V and 5 bases from J, with 23 bases in between. The CDR3 DNA follows: TGTGCCAGCTCACGAGTCTCCAGTCCGGGACACGGGGAGACCCAGTACTTC. Residues: CASSRVSSPGHGETQYF.

In its sample, this clone was seen a few times. The rearrangement joins TRBV7-9 to TRBJ2-7, with D possibly TRBD2 on 5 matching bases. This CDR3 spans 13 amino acids. CDR1 is SEHNR, CDR2 FQNEAQ, per germline (reference sequence). V was clipped by 3 bases and J by 5 bases, with 11 bases between them. In DNA, the CDR3 is TGTGCCAGCAGCTTTGAGGGATCCCACGAGCAGTACTTC. Amino acid sequence: CASSFEGSHEQYF.

The chain uses TRBV6-5 and TRBJ1-5, with D perhaps matching TRBD1 (6 bases). The CDR3 loop spans 15 amino acids. Trimming pared 2 bases from V and 11 bases from J, leaving 19 bases between. The germline gives CDR1 MNHEY, CDR2 SVGAGI. CDR3 in DNA: TGTGCCAGCAGTTACGACAGGTTTCACCGGGGAGCCCAGCATTTT. This encodes CASSYDRFHRGAQHF.

The chain uses TRBV4-1 and TRBJ1-5; D is unclear. This CDR3 has 16 residues. The V end was cut by 2 bases, the J end by 0 bases, with 11 bases between. Looked up from germline, CDR1 is MGHRA and CDR2 is YSYEKL. DNA for the CDR3: TGCGCCAGCAGCCAATCCACCACAATTAGCAATCAGCCCCAGCATTTT. Encoded protein: CASSQSTTISNQPQHF.

The chain recombines TRBV5-5 with TRBJ1-1; D is unclear. V was trimmed by 6 bases and J by 3 bases, leaving 15 bases between them. There are 14 residues in the CDR3. Germline CDR1 reads SGHKS; CDR2 reads YYEKEE (reference sequence). The CDR3 DNA follows: TGTGCCAGCACCCCCGGACCTCGGGACACTGAAGCTTTCTTT. This translates into CASTPGPRDTEAFF.

The chain combines TRBV19 with TRBJ2-5; D perhaps matches TRBD2 (5 bases). The CDR3 is 15 amino acids. Trimming pared 2 bases from V and 4 bases from J, leaving 14 bases between. Germline V lookup: CDR1 LNHDA, CDR2 SQIVND (reference sequence). CDR3 residues: CASSITGNGGETQYF. CDR3 in DNA: TGTGCCAGTAGTATAACGGGGAATGGAGGAGAGACCCAGTACTTC. The variable domain in full, completed from reference TRBV19 and TRBJ2-5, reads DGGITQSPKYLFRKEGQNVTLSCEQNLNHDAMYWYRQDPGQGLRLIYYSQIVNDFQKGDIAEGYSVSREKKESFPLTVTSAQKNPTAFYLCASSITGNGGETQYFGPGTRLLVL.

The chain uses TRBV6-1 and TRBJ1-3; D remains ambiguous. The V gene lost 10 bases and the J gene lost 2 bases, with 15 bases spanning the gap. Per the germline V gene, CDR1 is MNHNS and CDR2 is SASEGT. The CDR3 is 14 amino acids. DNA for the CDR3: TGTGCCACCAAGATCGTCGGAGCTGGAAACACCATATATTTT. Translation gives CATKIVGAGNTIYF.

The chain uses TRBV18 and TRBJ2-7, with no clear D. From germline, CDR1 is KGHSH and CDR2 LQKENI. The V end lost 2 bases, the J end lost 0 bases, and 20 bases lay between the germline ends. The CDR3 runs to 18 residues. This CDR3 reads CASSPRLSAYLSSYEQYF. CDR3 DNA sequence: TGTGCCAGCTCACCAAGGTTATCTGCATACCTCAGCTCCTACGAGCAGTACTTC.